One and the same sample provided the 19 T cell receptor beta chains below, sequenced in a study of blood T cell repertoires in COVID-19 (TCRdb year 2020). The library was obtained by the immunoSEQ multiplex PCR assay. Held by TCRdb, this immuneACCESS table contains in-frame sequences only and omits some clones. Under half of the omission traces to an unresolved V gene where checked; the cause of the rest is unknown. Across this sample there are 120,000 or so clones, with about 74% seen only once. The ten largest clonotypes hold roughly 5.5% of the sample. Sequences were obtained from peripheral blood. The receptors come from a man aged 55-75 years with acute or convalescent COVID-19.

This clone was seen more than once but under ten times. The rearrangement links TRBV10-3 to TRBJ2-7; the match to TRBD1 covers 10 bases. Germline V CDR1 and CDR2: ENHRY, SYGVKD. The CDR3 is made up of 15 amino acids. Trimming removed 6 bases from V and 2 bases from J; junction bases left unmatched: 7. The CDR3 protein is CAISPGTGDAYEQYF. CDR3 bases: TGTGCCATCAGCCCCGGGACAGGGGACGCCTACGAGCAGTACTTC.

Concerning this clone itself: The junction differs from germline at one of its ends, possibly a read error. In the same sample, other DNA sequences code for this CDR3. This sequence joins TRBV3-1 (or the pseudogene TRBV3-2) and TRBJ2-1; D is undetermined. The CDR3 spans 16 residues. CDR1 and CDR2 from the germline V gene are LGHDT and YNNKEL (reference sequence). CDR3 region: CASSQDLRSSYNEQFF. CDR3 DNA: TGTGCCAGCAGCCAAGACTTGCGGAGCTCCTACAATGAACAGTTCTTC.

The V gene is TRBV18, the J gene TRBJ2-5; perhaps TRBD2 as D (5 bases). The germline V gene has CDR1 KGHSH and CDR2 LQKENI. CDR3 length equals 14 residues. V shed 0 bases and J shed 3 bases, with 8 bases lying between them. This chain's CDR3 is CASSPPSSKETQYF. The CDR3 DNA reads as TGTGCCAGCTCACCACCATCTAGCAAAGAGACCCAGTACTTC. Full variable domain (missing parts from reference TRBV18 and TRBJ2-5): NAGVMQNPRHLVRRRGQEARLRCSPMKGHSHVYWYRQLPEEGLKFMVYLQKENIIDESGMPKERFSAEFPKEGPSILRIQQVVRGDSAAYFCASSPPSSKETQYFGPGTRLLVL.

This sequence joins TRBV27 and TRBJ1-2; tentative D call: TRBD1 (6 bases). Trimming removed 3 bases at V and 6 bases at J, with 14 bases between. CDR1 is MNHEY and CDR2 is SMNVEV in the germline V gene (reference sequence). The CDR3 has 14 residues. As DNA, the CDR3 is TGTGCCAGCAGTTTGTTACAGGGTAATGATGGCTACACCTTC. As protein: CASSLLQGNDGYTF.

The chain couples TRBV6-5 to TRBJ1-2; 9 bases line up with TRBD1. Germline V CDR1 and CDR2: MNHEY, SVGAGI. This CDR3 region has 14 residues. V was pared by 7 bases and J by 2 bases, with 5 bases of the junction left unmatched. The CDR3 nucleotides read TGTGCCAGCAAATGGACAGGGGCGAACTATGGCTACACCTTC. This encodes CASKWTGANYGYTF.

The chain joins TRBV29-1 to TRBJ2-7; 7 nucleotides line up with TRBD1. Germline V gene lookup returns CDR1 SQVTM and CDR2 ANQGSEA. Germline trimming cut 2 bases from V and 5 bases from J; bases unmatched to any gene: 9. The CDR3 runs to 14 residues. The CDR3 protein is CSVENPDRLHEQYF. The CDR3 DNA is TGCAGCGTTGAAAACCCGGACAGGCTCCACGAGCAGTACTTC.

This chain connects TRBV7-2 to TRBJ2-3; 8 bases map to TRBD2. Germline-derived CDR1 and CDR2 are SGHTA and FQGNSA. The ends lost 0 bases at V and 14 bases at J; junction bases unmatched: 7. The length of the CDR3 is 13 residues. CDR3 DNA: TGTGCCAGCAGCTTAGCGGGTTCTGCGGGGGGGTATTTT. This gives the protein CASSLAGSAGGYF.

This sequence joins TRBV19 and TRBJ2-7, with D possibly matching TRBD2 (6 bases). This CDR3 contains 13 residues. The germline V gene encodes CDR1 LNHDA and CDR2 SQIVND (reference sequence). The V gene lost 1 base and the J gene lost 5 bases, with 9 bases spanning the gap. The CDR3 loop is CASSIAGEDEQYF. The CDR3 DNA follows: TGTGCCAGTAGTATAGCGGGAGAGGACGAGCAGTACTTC.

The rearrangement links TRBV12-5 to TRBJ1-6; weak D call: TRBD1 (5 bases). This CDR3 region has 14 residues. Germline assignment: CDR1 LGHNT and CDR2 FRNRAP. V was shortened by 8 bases and J by 8 bases, with 16 bases between the two germline ends. CDR3 in DNA: TGTGCTAGTCAGACCGTGACGGGGGATTCACCCCTCCACTTT. It encodes CASQTVTGDSPLHF.

In its sample, this clone was seen once. The chain has TRBV30 and TRBJ1-5, with D unresolved. This CDR3 is 13 amino acids long. CDR1 and CDR2 (germline): GTSNPN, SVGIG (reference sequence). Trimming removed 1 base from V and 2 bases from J, with 6 bases in between. CDR3 in amino acids: CAWSEQRNQPQHF. In DNA form, the CDR3 reads TGTGCCTGGAGTGAACAGCGCAATCAGCCCCAGCATTTT.

The chain links TRBV10-2 to TRBJ1-2; D is ambiguous. CDR3 length: 13 amino acids. Germline V lookup: CDR1 WSHSY, CDR2 SAAADI. V lost 9 bases to trimming and J lost 0 bases, with 11 bases between them. CDR3 region: CASADITNYGYTF. The CDR3 DNA sequence: TGCGCCAGTGCAGACATAACTAACTATGGCTACACCTTC.

This chain uses TRBV18 with TRBJ2-1; 12 bases align to TRBD2. CDR3 length equals 15 residues. Germline CDR1 is KGHSH and CDR2 is LQKENI. J gave up 9 bases and V 3 bases, and 6 bases lay outside the gene matches. The CDR3 loop is CASSPRLAGEAEQFF. CDR3 DNA sequence: TGTGCCAGCTCACCCAGACTAGCGGGAGAGGCTGAGCAGTTCTTC.

This sequence joins TRBV6-5 and TRBJ2-3; D remains unclear. Germline V gene data show CDR1 as MNHEY and CDR2 as SVGAGI. CDR3 length: 14 amino acids. Trimming stripped 5 bases from V and 3 bases from J, with 12 bases between. The DNA of the CDR3 is TGTGCCAGCAGTAGGCTAGAGCTTACAGATACGCAGTATTTT. Encoded protein: CASSRLELTDTQYF.

This chain links TRBV7-2 with TRBJ1-2; D is undetermined. The CDR3 is made up of 13 amino acids. Trimming left V 5 bases short and J 6 bases short, with 13 bases between. The germline CDR1 and CDR2 sequences are SGHTA and FQGNSA. The CDR3 loop reads CASSPYLTDGYTF. CDR3 sequence (DNA): TGTGCCAGCAGCCCCTACCTTACGGATGGCTACACCTTC.

The V call is TRBV24-1, the J call TRBJ2-5; 9 bases agree with TRBD1. With V trimmed by 1 base and J by 1 base, 3 bases remained unmatched. The germline gives CDR1 KGHDR, CDR2 SFDVKD. The CDR3 runs 16 residues. The CDR3 bases are TGTGCCACCAGTGATTTACCGGACAGGGGCCAAGAGACCCAGTACTTC. Translated, it gives CATSDLPDRGQETQYF.

The chain employs TRBV4-1 and TRBJ2-3, with D perhaps TRBD2 (5 bases). Germline loops: CDR1 MGHRA, CDR2 YSYEKL. This CDR3 comprises 16 residues. V was trimmed by 1 base and J by 6 bases, leaving 17 bases between them. CDR3 in amino acids: CASSQVFSGILDTQYF. The DNA for the CDR3 is TGCGCCAGCAGCCAAGTATTCTCGGGGATCTTGGATACGCAGTATTTT.

This clone has only a few counts. The J gene is TRBJ1-2, the V gene TRBV27; tentatively, D is TRBD1 (6 bases). There are 18 residues in the CDR3. Germline V lookup: CDR1 MNHEY, CDR2 SMNVEV (reference sequence). V was pared by 7 bases and J by 4 bases, with 28 bases between. The CDR3 sequence: CASTQTPLNTGLIYGYTF. In DNA form, the CDR3 reads TGTGCCAGCACTCAAACCCCTCTCAACACAGGGCTCATCTATGGCTACACCTTC.

The chain couples TRBV9 to TRBJ1-2; tentatively, D is TRBD1 (6 bases). The CDR3 sequence is 14 residues long. The germline V gene encodes CDR1 SGDLS and CDR2 YYNGEE. Trimming pared 0 bases from V and 3 bases from J, leaving 9 bases between. The CDR3 reads CASSVGTADYGYTF. DNA of the CDR3: TGTGCCAGCAGCGTAGGGACAGCCGACTATGGCTACACCTTC.

The chain has TRBV2 and TRBJ1-2, with 9 bases lining up with TRBD1. V lost 6 bases, J lost 4 bases, and 9 bases stayed unmatched. CDR3 size: 15 residues. In germline, CDR1 is SNHLY, CDR2 FYNNEI. The CDR3 sequence is CASRAGTGTPYGYTF. CDR3 sequence (DNA): TGTGCCAGCAGGGCCGGGACAGGGACCCCCTATGGCTACACCTTC.